The 25 T cell receptor beta chains below come from one sample, sequenced in a study of shared clonotypes between healthy human individuals. Produced via immunoSEQ multiplex PCR; TCRdb's table is partial and in-frame only. The repertoire holds about 980,000 clones, with 70% to 85% as singletons. The sample was memory CD4+ T cells sorted from blood. Documented subset: CD45RA-negative fraction. These receptor sequences come from a man aged 18 to 29 in good health.

This chain links TRBV10-1 with TRBJ2-2, with D uncertain. Trimming shortened V by 4 bases and J by 7 bases, and 10 bases separated the two germline ends. Per germline, CDR1 WNHNN and CDR2 SYGVQD (reference sequence). The CDR3 runs to 13 residues. CDR3 nucleotides: TGCGCCAGCAGTGTAGGGCAAAACGGGGAGCTGTTTTTT. Protein product: CASSVGQNGELFF.

The chain joins TRBV7-2 to TRBJ2-2, with D tentatively TRBD1 (6 bases). Germline loops: CDR1 SGHTA, CDR2 FQGNSA. The V end lost 1 base, the J end lost 0 bases, and 9 bases lay between the germline ends. This CDR3 is 16 amino acids long. In DNA form, the CDR3 reads TGTGCCAGCAGCTTAGGAGGGACAACGAACACCGGGGAGCTGTTTTTT. The encoded protein is CASSLGGTTNTGELFF.

The CDR3 DNA reads TGTGCCTACGACAGGGCCGGGGAGCTGTTTTTT. Translation: CAYDRAGELFF. This chain uses TRBV30 with TRBJ2-2, with 7 bases fitting TRBD1. The V segment lost 7 bases and the J segment 6 bases; nucleotides outside the gene matches: 2. The germline V gene encodes CDR1 GTSNPN and CDR2 SVGIG (reference sequence). This CDR3 is built from 11 residues.

The V call is TRBV7-2, the J call TRBJ2-5, with 7 positions matching TRBD1. Unmatched junction bases numbered 6, after V lost 1 base and J lost 4 bases. CDR3 size: 15 residues. CDR1 SGHTA and CDR2 FQGNSA come from the germline V gene. The CDR3 DNA follows: TGTGCCAGCAGCTTAGGACAGGGTAGGGGAGAGACCCAGTACTTC. Residues: CASSLGQGRGETQYF.

This clone was observed a few times. This chain uses TRBV4-2 with TRBJ1-3, with D uncertain. Germline CDR1 is LGHNA and CDR2 is YNFKEQ. V lost 1 base and J 0 bases, leaving 13 bases between the germline ends. The CDR3 length is 17 residues. CDR3 DNA: TGTGCCAGCAGCCAAGGGGCGAACCCTAGCTCTGGAAACACCATATATTTT. It codes for CASSQGANPSSGNTIYF.

This chain joins TRBV19 and TRBJ2-7; D ambiguous. Between the trimmed V and J ends, which lost 5 bases and 3 bases, there was a span of 14 bases. The germline V gene has CDR1 LNHDA and CDR2 SQIVND (reference sequence). The CDR3 sequence is 14 residues long. The CDR3 DNA follows: TGTGCCAGTAGTTCCGTGGCAAGCTACTACGAGCAGTACTTC. Its protein is CASSSVASYYEQYF.

The chain joins TRBV5-5 to TRBJ2-5; D unclear. Deletions cut 0 bases from V and 5 bases from J, with 17 bases between. The CDR3 is 16 residues long. The germline gives CDR1 SGHKS, CDR2 YYEKEE (reference sequence). In nucleotides, the CDR3 is TGTGCCAGCAGCTTGGGGCGGATATCGGCCCGGGAGACCCAGTACTTC. Translating gives CASSLGRISARETQYF.

The V and J genes are TRBV7-9 and TRBJ2-5; D gene unclear. This CDR3 region has 14 residues. Germline-derived CDR1 and CDR2 are SEHNR and FQNEAQ (reference sequence). The V gene lost 1 base and the J gene lost 2 bases, with 8 bases spanning the gap. CDR3 DNA: TGTGCCAGCAGCTTAGGGCAGGTACAAGAGACCCAGTACTTC. Residues: CASSLGQVQETQYF.

This clone has a handful of counts. The rearrangement links TRBV30 to TRBJ2-7, with 8 bases lining up with TRBD2. This CDR3 comprises 15 residues. With 0 bases clipped from V and 5 bases from J, the junction kept 9 bases outside the gene matches. Germline V gives CDR1 GTSNPN, CDR2 SVGIG (reference sequence). The DNA of the CDR3 is TGTGCCTGGAGTGTAAGCGGGAGATTTGGGCACGAGCAGTACTTC. Translated, it gives CAWSVSGRFGHEQYF.

The table lists this clone with a few counts. The gene calls are TRBV6-1 and TRBJ2-2; D uncertain. With 6 bases removed from V and 0 bases from J, the gap between germline ends came to 11 bases. The CDR3 runs to 15 residues. From germline, CDR1 is MNHNS and CDR2 SASEGT. Here the CDR3 DNA reads TGTGCCAGCAGCAGGACGGGCGCGAACACCGGGGAGCTGTTTTTT. Protein sequence: CASSRTGANTGELFF.

This chain joins TRBV6-1 and TRBJ2-5, with D unresolved. The J call is doubtful: the DNA matches TRBJ2-7 better. This CDR3 contains 14 residues. CDR1 and CDR2 (germline): MNHNS, SASEGT. The CDR3 sequence: CASSELLQTYEQYF. Written as DNA, the CDR3 is TGTGCCAGCAGTGAACTGCTACAGACCTACGAGCAGTACTTC.

The chain has TRBV28 and TRBJ1-4, with 9 bases aligning to TRBD1. The CDR3 spans 15 residues. The V gene end was trimmed by 5 bases and the J gene end by 7 bases; junction bases not matched to a gene: 8. The V gene's germline CDR1 is MDHEN and CDR2 SYDVKM. For the CDR3, the DNA is TGTGCCAGCAGTCAAGCCGGGACAGGGATTGAAAAACTGTTTTTT. Translated, it gives CASSQAGTGIEKLFF.

J is TRBJ2-3 and V is TRBV2; 14 nucleotides match TRBD2. V gave up 4 bases and J gave up 6 bases; unmatched junction bases: 6. There are 16 residues in the CDR3. Germline-derived CDR1 and CDR2 are SNHLY and FYNNEI. The CDR3 DNA reads TGTGCCAGCAGTGTTGGACTAGCGGGGGGTGACGATACGCAGTATTTT. Residues: CASSVGLAGGDDTQYF.

This clone was seen a handful of times. The chain carries TRBV7-3 and TRBJ2-1; 7 nucleotides align to TRBD1. The CDR3 runs to 18 residues. Germline V gene data show CDR1 as SGHTA and CDR2 as FQGTGA. V gave up 6 bases and J gave up 5 bases; unmatched junction bases: 19. CDR3 in DNA: TGTGCCAGCAGTTCCTCATCATTAAACAGGGGCCTCAACAATGAGCAGTTCTTC. This gives the protein CASSSSSLNRGLNNEQFF.

This clone has only a few counts. The V gene is TRBV28, the J gene TRBJ1-2; TRBD1 agrees at 10 bases. This CDR3 spans 15 amino acids. J gave up 2 bases and V 10 bases, and 10 bases lay outside the gene matches. Germline V lookup: CDR1 MDHEN, CDR2 SYDVKM. Here the CDR3 reads CATEGQGTLNYGYTF. The DNA for the CDR3 is TGTGCCACCGAGGGACAGGGGACACTCAACTATGGCTACACCTTC.

The rearrangement joins TRBV5-1 to TRBJ2-7, with D unresolved. The CDR3 runs to 12 residues. CDR1 is SGHRS and CDR2 is YFSETQ in the germline V gene. V was pared by 4 bases and J by 6 bases, with 11 bases between. The CDR3 sequence: CASSPSLSEQYF. The CDR3 DNA sequence: TGCGCCAGCAGCCCATCTCTTTCCGAGCAGTACTTC.

This chain connects TRBV10-3 to TRBJ2-7; D ambiguous. CDR1 ENHRY and CDR2 SYGVKD come from the germline V gene. CDR3 length: 14 amino acids. Trimming cost V 4 bases and J 2 bases, with 12 bases left between them. The CDR3 nucleotides are TGTGCCATCAGTGGGGCAGCCGTTCCCTACGAGCAGTACTTC. Protein: CAISGAAVPYEQYF.

The gene calls are TRBV4-1 and TRBJ1-4; 9 bases map to TRBD1. The germline gives CDR1 MGHRA, CDR2 YSYEKL. CDR3 length: 16 residues. V was pared by 3 bases and J by 4 bases, with 6 bases of the junction left unmatched. CDR3: CASSQGQGVFNEKLFF. The CDR3 DNA follows: TGCGCCAGCAGCCAGGGACAGGGCGTCTTTAATGAAAAACTGTTTTTT.

A word on this clone: A much more abundant neighbour one base away suggests this may be a read error. V gene TRBV7-2 combines with J gene TRBJ1-6; D gene ambiguous. The CDR3 extends over 12 amino acids. Germline V gene lookup returns CDR1 SGHTA and CDR2 FQGNSA. V was pared by 5 bases and J by 3 bases, with 2 bases between. The CDR3 is CASSHYNSPLHF. DNA of the CDR3: TGTGCCAGCAGCCACTATAATTCACCCCTCCACTTT.

The chain uses TRBV29-1 and TRBJ2-2; TRBD1 matches 7 bases. The germline CDR1 and CDR2 sequences are SQVTM and ANQGSEA. The CDR3 has 13 amino acids. After removal of 6 bases from V and 6 bases from J, the junction contained 7 bases not matched to a gene. In nucleotides, the CDR3 is TGCAGCGTGAGGGGGCCTGTAGCCGGGGAGCTGTTTTTT. Translation: CSVRGPVAGELFF.

The rearrangement uses TRBV5-1 and TRBJ2-7; D possibly matches TRBD1 or TRBD2 (7 bases each). Germline loops: CDR1 SGHRS, CDR2 YFSETQ. CDR3 size: 15 residues. Deletions cut 4 bases from V and 2 bases from J, with 16 bases between. In DNA form, the CDR3 reads TGCGCCAGCAGCCAGGGGGGGTCCCGGACCTACGAGCAGTACTTC. Its protein is CASSQGGSRTYEQYF.

The V call is TRBV2, the J call TRBJ2-1, with 7 bases lining up with TRBD1. The V and J ends lost 6 bases and 4 bases, in that order; junction bases with no gene match: 12. CDR3 length equals 16 residues. CDR1 SNHLY and CDR2 FYNNEI come from the germline V gene. The CDR3, as DNA: TGTGCCAGCAGCGCACGGGGACAGATTATATACAATGAGCAGTTCTTC. It encodes CASSARGQIIYNEQFF.

The V gene is TRBV18, the J gene TRBJ2-2; D is possibly TRBD1 (6 bases). Between the trimmed V and J ends, which lost 3 bases and 2 bases, there was a span of 22 bases. The CDR3 extends over 19 amino acids. The germline gives CDR1 KGHSH, CDR2 LQKENI. The CDR3 DNA reads as TGTGCCAGCTCACCTACCTCACTCCGGGACATTCGAAACACCGGGGAGCTGTTTTTT. Translating it yields CASSPTSLRDIRNTGELFF.

The chain links TRBV28 to TRBJ1-5; TRBD1 is a possible D gene (6 bases). CDR1 and CDR2 (germline): MDHEN, SYDVKM. This CDR3 comprises 13 residues. Trimming removed 6 bases at V and 4 bases at J, with 10 bases between. CDR3: CASSGQPNQPQHF. For the CDR3, the DNA is TGTGCCAGCAGCGGACAGCCGAATCAGCCCCAGCATTTT. Drawing the rest from reference TRBV28 and TRBJ1-5, the complete variable domain is DVKVTQSSRYLVKRTGEKVFLECVQDMDHENMFWYRQDPGLGLRLIYFSYDVKMKEKGDIPEGYSVSREKKERFSLILESASTNQTSMYLCASSGQPNQPQHFGDGTRLSIL.

Concerning this clone: Other DNA sequences in this sample translate to the same CDR3. V gene TRBV9 combines with J gene TRBJ1-3; D gene ambiguous. The CDR3 runs to 15 residues. The ends were cut back, 0 bases at V and 0 bases at J, with 7 bases in the middle. Germline CDR1 reads SGDLS; CDR2 reads YYNGEE. The CDR3 is CASSVGQSSGNTIYF. As DNA, the CDR3 is TGTGCCAGCAGCGTAGGTCAAAGCTCTGGAAACACCATATATTTT.